This TCR beta chain was recovered during a study of identical twins. Overall study findings and caveats: Its conclusions, products of cross-sectional statistical analysis, did not come from following the same donors.

TCRdb passed the 5' RACE reads through MiXCR, listing each CDR3 protein once. The sample records around 1.7 million distinct CDR3 sequences, about 32% being singletons. The V gene end was trimmed by 6 bases and the J gene end by 3 bases; junction bases not matched to a gene: 10. The germline CDR1 and CDR2 sequences are MDHEN and SYDVKM. This CDR3 spans 16 amino acids. The sample holds many counts of this clonotype. Its antigen remains unknown. The clonotype was recovered from a newborn girl in good health. Material: cord blood. The chain employs TRBV28 and TRBJ2-7, with TRBD2 matching over 11 bases. DNA of the CDR3: TGTGCCAGCAGCTCAATGACTAGCGGGAACCGCTACGAGCAGTACTTC. This sequence encodes CASSSMTSGNRYEQYF.